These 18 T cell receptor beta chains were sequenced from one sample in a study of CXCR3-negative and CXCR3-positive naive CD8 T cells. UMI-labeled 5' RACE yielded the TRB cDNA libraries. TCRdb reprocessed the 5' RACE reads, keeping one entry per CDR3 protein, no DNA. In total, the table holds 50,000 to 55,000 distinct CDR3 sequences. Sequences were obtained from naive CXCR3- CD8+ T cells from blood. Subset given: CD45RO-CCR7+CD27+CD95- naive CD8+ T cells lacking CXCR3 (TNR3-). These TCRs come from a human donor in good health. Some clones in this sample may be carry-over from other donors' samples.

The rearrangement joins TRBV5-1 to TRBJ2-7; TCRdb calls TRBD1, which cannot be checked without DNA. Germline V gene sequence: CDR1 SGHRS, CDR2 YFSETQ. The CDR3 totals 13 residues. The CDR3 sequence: CASSLDRDNEQYF.

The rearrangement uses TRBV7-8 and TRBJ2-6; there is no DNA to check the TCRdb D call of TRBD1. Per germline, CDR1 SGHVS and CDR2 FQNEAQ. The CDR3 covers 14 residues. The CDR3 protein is CASTRPSGANVLTF.

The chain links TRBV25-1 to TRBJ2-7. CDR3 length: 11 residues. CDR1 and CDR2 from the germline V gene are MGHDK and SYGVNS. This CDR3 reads CASSVRDEQYF.

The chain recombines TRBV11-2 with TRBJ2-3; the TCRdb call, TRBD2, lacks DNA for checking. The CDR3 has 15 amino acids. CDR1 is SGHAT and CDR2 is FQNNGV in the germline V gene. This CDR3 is CASRPSGSLGDTQYF. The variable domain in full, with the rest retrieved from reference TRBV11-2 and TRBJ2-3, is EAGVAQSPRYKIIEKRQSVAFWCNPISGHATLYWYQQILGQGPKLLIQFQNNGVVDDSQLPKDRFSAERLKGVDSTLKIQPAKLEDSAVYLCASRPSGSLGDTQYFGPGTRLTVL.

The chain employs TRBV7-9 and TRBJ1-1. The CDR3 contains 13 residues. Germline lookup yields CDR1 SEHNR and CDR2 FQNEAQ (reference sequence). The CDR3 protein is CASSLPTNTEAFF.

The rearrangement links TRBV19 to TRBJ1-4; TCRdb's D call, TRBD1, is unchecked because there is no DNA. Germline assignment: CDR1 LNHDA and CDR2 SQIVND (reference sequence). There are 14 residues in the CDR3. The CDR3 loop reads CASSIRRTDEKLFF.

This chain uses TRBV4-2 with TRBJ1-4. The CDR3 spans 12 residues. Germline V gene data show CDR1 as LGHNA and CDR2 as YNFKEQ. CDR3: CASSQGQGPTFF.

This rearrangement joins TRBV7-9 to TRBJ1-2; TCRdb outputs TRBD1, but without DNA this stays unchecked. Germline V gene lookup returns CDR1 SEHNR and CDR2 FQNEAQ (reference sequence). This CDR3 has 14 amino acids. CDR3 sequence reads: CASSGGQFPDGYTF.

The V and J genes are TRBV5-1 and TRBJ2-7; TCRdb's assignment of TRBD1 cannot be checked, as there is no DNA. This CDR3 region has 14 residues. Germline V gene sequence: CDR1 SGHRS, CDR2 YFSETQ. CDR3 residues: CASSLETGGREQYF.

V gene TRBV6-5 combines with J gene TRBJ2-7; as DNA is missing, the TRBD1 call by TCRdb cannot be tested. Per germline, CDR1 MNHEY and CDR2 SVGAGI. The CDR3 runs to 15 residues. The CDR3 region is CASTPQQGRPYEQYF.

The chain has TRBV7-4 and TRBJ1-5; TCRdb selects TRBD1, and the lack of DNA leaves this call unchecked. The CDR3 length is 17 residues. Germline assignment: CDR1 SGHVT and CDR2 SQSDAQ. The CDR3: CASSFTPTGHSNQPQHF.

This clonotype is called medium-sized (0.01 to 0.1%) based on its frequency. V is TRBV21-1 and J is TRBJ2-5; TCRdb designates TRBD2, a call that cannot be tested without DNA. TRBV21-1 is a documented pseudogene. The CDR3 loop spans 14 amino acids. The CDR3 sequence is CASPPSPPQETQYF.

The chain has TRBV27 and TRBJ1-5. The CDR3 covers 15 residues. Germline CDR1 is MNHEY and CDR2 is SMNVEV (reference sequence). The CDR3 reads CASSLRGYSNQPQHF.

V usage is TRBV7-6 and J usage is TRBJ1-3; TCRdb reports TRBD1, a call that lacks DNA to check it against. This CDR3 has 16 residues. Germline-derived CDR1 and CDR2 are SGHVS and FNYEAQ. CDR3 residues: CASSLQGGGSGNTIYF.

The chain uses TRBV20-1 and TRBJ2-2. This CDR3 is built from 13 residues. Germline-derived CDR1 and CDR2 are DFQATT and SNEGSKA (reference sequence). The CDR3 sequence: CSARDPDTGELFF.

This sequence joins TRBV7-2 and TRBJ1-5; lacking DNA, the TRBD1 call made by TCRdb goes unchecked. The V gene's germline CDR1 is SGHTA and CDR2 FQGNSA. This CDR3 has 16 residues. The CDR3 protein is CASSPTPGVGNQPQHF.

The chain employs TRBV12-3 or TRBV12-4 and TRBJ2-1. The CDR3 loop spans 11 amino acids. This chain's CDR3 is CASSLSSEQFF.

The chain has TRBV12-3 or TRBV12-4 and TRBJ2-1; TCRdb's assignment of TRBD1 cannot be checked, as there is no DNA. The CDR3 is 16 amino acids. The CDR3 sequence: CASRLGTEPPYNEQFF.